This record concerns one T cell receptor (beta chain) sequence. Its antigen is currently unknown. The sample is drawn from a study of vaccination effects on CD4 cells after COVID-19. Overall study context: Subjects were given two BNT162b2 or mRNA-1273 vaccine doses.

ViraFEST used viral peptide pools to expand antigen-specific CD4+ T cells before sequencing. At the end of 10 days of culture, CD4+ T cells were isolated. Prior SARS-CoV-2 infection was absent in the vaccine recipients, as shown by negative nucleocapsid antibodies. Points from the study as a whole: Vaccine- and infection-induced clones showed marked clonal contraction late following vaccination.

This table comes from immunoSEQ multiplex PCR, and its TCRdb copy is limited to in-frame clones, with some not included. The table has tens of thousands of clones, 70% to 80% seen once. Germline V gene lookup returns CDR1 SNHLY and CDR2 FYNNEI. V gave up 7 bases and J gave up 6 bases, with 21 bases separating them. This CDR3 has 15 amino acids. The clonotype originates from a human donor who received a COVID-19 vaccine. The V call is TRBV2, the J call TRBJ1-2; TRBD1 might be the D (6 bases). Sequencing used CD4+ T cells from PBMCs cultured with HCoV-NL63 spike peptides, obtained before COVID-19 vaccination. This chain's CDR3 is CASNPQTGAQHGYTF. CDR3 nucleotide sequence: TGTGCCAGCAACCCTCAGACGGGGGCCCAGCATGGCTACACCTTC.